One and the same sample provided the 32 T cell receptor beta chains below, sequenced in a study of CD8+ T cells in alopecia areata. Indicated treatment: oral pan-JAK inhibitor, 5-10 mg twice daily. RNA extraction was followed by reverse transcription into cDNA, which acted as the sequencing template. Clones were sequenced by immunoSEQ multiplex PCR, and TCRdb holds only the in-frame ones, with some missing. The sample consists of 180,000 or so clones, approximately 50% of them appearing once. This specimen was CD8+ T cells sorted from blood, taken at week 52, from a patient treated with tofacitinib. The receptor set was obtained from a human donor with alopecia areata.

The rearrangement links TRBV9 to TRBJ2-2, with 7 positions matching TRBD2. The J segment lost 7 bases and the V segment lost 3 bases, leaving 6 bases of the junction unmatched. CDR3 length: 14 amino acids. CDR1 and CDR2 from the germline V gene are SGDLS and YYNGEE. CDR3: CASSDPGGSGELFF. The DNA for the CDR3 is TGTGCCAGCAGCGACCCGGGGGGTAGCGGGGAGCTGTTTTTT.

V gene TRBV6-5 combines with J gene TRBJ2-7, with 12 bases identical to TRBD1. The germline V gene has CDR1 MNHEY and CDR2 SVGAGI. This CDR3 is 14 amino acids long. V was pared by 6 bases and J by 4 bases, with 4 bases of the junction left unmatched. As DNA, the CDR3 is TGTGCCAGCAGCTTGGGACAGGGGGCTTACGAGCAGTACTTC. Its protein is CASSLGQGAYEQYF.

The genes are TRBV5-1 and TRBJ2-7; D perhaps matches TRBD2 (5 bases). CDR3 size: 13 residues. V lost 7 bases and J 2 bases, leaving 13 bases between the germline ends. Germline loops: CDR1 SGHRS, CDR2 YFSETQ. In nucleotides, the CDR3 is TGCGCCAGCTCCGGACTGAGGACCTACGAGCAGTACTTC. Its protein is CASSGLRTYEQYF.

The chain combines TRBV5-4 with TRBJ2-1; the D is unclear. From germline, CDR1 is SGHNT and CDR2 YYREEE (reference sequence). The V end was cut by 1 base, the J end by 4 bases, with 15 bases between. The CDR3 loop spans 16 amino acids. CDR3 amino acids: CASSLSVELGYNEQFF. In DNA form, the CDR3 reads TGTGCCAGCAGCTTGTCCGTCGAGTTGGGTTACAATGAGCAGTTCTTC.

The rearrangement links TRBV23-1 to TRBJ1-2; weak D call: TRBD1 (6 bases). TRBV23-1 is an ORF; its function is uncertain. The CDR3 length is 13 residues. The V end was cut by 8 bases, the J end by 6 bases, with 16 bases between. The DNA of the CDR3 is TGCGCCAGCCGAGGGGGTTCGGGGGATGGCTACACCTTC. Residues: CASRGGSGDGYTF.

This clone was picked up a small number of times. The genes are TRBV10-3 and TRBJ2-5; 13 bases are a match to TRBD2. Looked up from germline, CDR1 is ENHRY and CDR2 is SYGVKD. This CDR3 is built from 16 residues. V shed 5 bases and J 3 bases; nucleotides not matched to a gene: 6. The CDR3 DNA sequence: TGTGCCATCAGTCAGGGACTAGCGGGGAGGGAAGAGACCCAGTACTTC. Translation: CAISQGLAGREETQYF.

The V gene is TRBV9, the J gene TRBJ1-6; D ambiguous. This CDR3 has 16 amino acids. Trimming took 4 bases from V and 6 from J, leaving 17 bases between them. Germline CDR1 is SGDLS and CDR2 is YYNGEE. CDR3 sequence: CASSPQASRGNSPLHF. As DNA, the CDR3 is TGTGCCAGCAGCCCCCAGGCCAGCCGGGGTAATTCACCCCTCCACTTT. The full variable domain, with the rest looked up from reference TRBV9 and TRBJ1-6, is DSGVTQTPKHLITATGQRVTLRCSPRSGDLSVYWYQQSLDQGLQFLIQYYNGEERAKGNILERFSAQQFPDLHSELNLSSLELGDSALYFCASSPQASRGNSPLHFGNGTRLTVT.

The chain uses TRBV4-1 and TRBJ2-1; TRBD1 or TRBD2 may be the D gene (5 bases each). V gave up 0 bases and J gave up 5 bases, with 11 bases separating them. CDR3 length: 15 amino acids. The germline V gene encodes CDR1 MGHRA and CDR2 YSYEKL. CDR3 DNA sequence: TGCGCCAGCAGCCAAGATAGGACGGGACACAATGAGCAGTTCTTC. It specifies CASSQDRTGHNEQFF.

This clone was picked up a small number of times. The J gene is TRBJ2-3, the V gene TRBV29-1, with 14 bases identical to TRBD2. Germline V gene lookup returns CDR1 SQVTM and CDR2 ANQGSEA. Trimming at V came to 4 bases and at J to 2 bases, leaving 5 bases not matched to a gene. There are 16 residues in the CDR3. The CDR3 DNA reads TGCAGCGTTGCCGGGACTAGCGGGGGAAACACAGATACGCAGTATTTT. Its protein product is CSVAGTSGGNTDTQYF.

This clone was seen more than once but under ten times. V and J are TRBV30 and TRBJ1-1; 7 bases fit TRBD1. The CDR3 consists of 13 residues. In germline, CDR1 is GTSNPN, CDR2 SVGIG (reference sequence). V was pared by 2 bases and J by 5 bases, with 5 bases of the junction left unmatched. The CDR3 coding sequence is TGTGCCTGGAGTTTTGACAGGGAAACTGAAGCTTTCTTT. It codes for CAWSFDRETEAFF.

Only a few counts were recorded for this clone. The chain carries TRBV7-3 and TRBJ2-6; no definite D call. Trimming took off 5 bases at V and 9 bases at J, with 11 bases between the two ends. There are 13 residues in the CDR3. CDR1 and CDR2 (germline): SGHTA, FQGTGA. In DNA form, the CDR3 reads TGTGCCAGCAGCCCAGGCCTTATCAACGTCCTGACTTTC. Translating it yields CASSPGLINVLTF.

The J gene is TRBJ2-3, the V gene TRBV9; possibly TRBD1 for D (6 bases). Germline assignment: CDR1 SGDLS and CDR2 YYNGEE. The CDR3 has 16 amino acids. The V end lost 3 bases, the J end lost 0 bases, and 14 bases lay between the germline ends. The CDR3 reads CASSADSRISTDTQYF. The CDR3 DNA is TGTGCCAGCAGCGCGGACAGCCGGATTAGCACAGATACGCAGTATTTT.

The genes are TRBV11-2 and TRBJ2-7; D is uncertain. Per the germline V gene, CDR1 is SGHAT and CDR2 is FQNNGV. V was shortened by 5 bases and J by 4 bases, with 9 bases between the two germline ends. The CDR3 has 12 residues. CDR3 amino acids: CASSGPKYEQYF. DNA of the CDR3: TGTGCCAGCAGCGGGCCAAAATACGAGCAGTACTTC.

DNA for the CDR3: TGTGCCAGCAGCTTAGATTGGAGTAGGGAGACCCAGTACTTC. It encodes CASSLDWSRETQYF. The chain links TRBV11-2 to TRBJ2-5; no clear D. Germline V lookup: CDR1 SGHAT, CDR2 FQNNGV. Trimming shortened V by 0 bases and J by 5 bases, and 10 bases separated the two germline ends. The CDR3 extends over 14 amino acids. Together with reference TRBV11-2 and TRBJ2-5, the CDR3 gives the full variable domain: EAGVAQSPRYKIIEKRQSVAFWCNPISGHATLYWYQQILGQGPKLLIQFQNNGVVDDSQLPKDRFSAERLKGVDSTLKIQPAKLEDSAVYLCASSLDWSRETQYFGPGTRLLVL.

The V call is TRBV5-1, the J call TRBJ2-7, with unresolved D. Germline assignment: CDR1 SGHRS and CDR2 YFSETQ. V was pared by 3 bases and J by 6 bases, with 4 bases between. The CDR3 has 10 residues. CDR3 nucleotides: TGCGCCAGCAGCTCGGGCGAGCAGTACTTC. It yields the protein CASSSGEQYF. Filled out from reference TRBV5-1 and TRBJ2-7, the complete variable domain reads KAGVTQTPRYLIKTRGQQVTLSCSPISGHRSVSWYQQTPGQGLQFLFEYFSETQRNKGNFPGRFSGRQFSNSRSEMNVSTLELGDSALYLCASSSGEQYFGPGTRLTVT.

Concerning this clone: This sample includes further DNA sequences coding for the same CDR3. The rearrangement uses TRBV29-1 and TRBJ1-1, with D perhaps TRBD1 (5 bases). Trimming removed 6 bases at V and 1 base at J, with 9 bases between. From germline, CDR1 is SQVTM and CDR2 ANQGSEA. The CDR3 runs to 12 residues. CDR3: CSVARENTEAFF. CDR3 bases: TGCAGCGTCGCCAGGGAGAACACTGAAGCTTTCTTT.

This clone was seen only a few times. V usage is TRBV27 and J usage is TRBJ2-7, with TRBD1 matching 8 bases. Germline CDR1 is MNHEY and CDR2 is SMNVEV (reference sequence). V shed 4 bases, J shed 5 bases, and the junction held 7 bases outside the gene matches. CDR3 length: 14 residues. The CDR3 is CASSSGGYTHEQYF. The CDR3 region has the DNA TGTGCCAGCAGTTCAGGGGGCTATACCCACGAGCAGTACTTC.

This clone occurred a few times. The chain has TRBV4-1 and TRBJ1-1, with D uncertain. Germline V gene lookup returns CDR1 MGHRA and CDR2 YSYEKL. This CDR3 comprises 13 residues. The V gene lost 2 bases and the J gene lost 6 bases, with 10 bases spanning the gap. The CDR3 DNA reads TGCGCCAGCAGCCAACGGGAGGAGCCTGAAGCTTTCTTT. Protein product: CASSQREEPEAFF.

The chain recombines TRBV27 with TRBJ2-3; D possibly corresponds to TRBD2 (6 bases). This CDR3 has 16 amino acids. V was shortened by 6 bases and J by 3 bases, with 19 bases between the two germline ends. Looked up from germline, CDR1 is MNHEY and CDR2 is SMNVEV (reference sequence). CDR3 sequence reads: CASRNYAGGGTDTQYF. In nucleotides, the CDR3 is TGTGCCAGCAGAAACTACGCCGGGGGAGGTACAGATACGCAGTATTTT.

CDR3 region: CASSPGPMETQYF. The CDR3 bases are TGTGCCAGCAGCCCCGGGCCTATGGAGACCCAGTACTTC. This chain links TRBV7-2 with TRBJ2-5; D is ambiguous. Trimming took 5 bases from V and 5 from J, leaving 12 bases between them. The CDR3 is 13 residues long. Germline V gives CDR1 SGHTA, CDR2 FQGNSA.

The V call is TRBV15, the J call TRBJ2-5, with 8 bases aligning to TRBD2. The CDR3 spans 14 residues. V shed 4 bases and J 2 bases; nucleotides not matched to a gene: 3. Looked up from germline, CDR1 is LNHNV and CDR2 is YYDKDF (reference sequence). The CDR3 DNA reads TGTGCCACCAGCAATATAGCGGGGCAAGAGACCCAGTACTTC. Translating it yields CATSNIAGQETQYF.

The CDR3 DNA reads as TGCAGCGTTGTGAGCGAGAGAACTAACTATGGCTACACCTTC. This codes for CSVVSERTNYGYTF. The chain employs TRBV29-1 and TRBJ1-2, with D unresolved. The CDR3 has 14 amino acids. Germline V gene sequence: CDR1 SQVTM, CDR2 ANQGSEA. Trimming cost V 4 bases and J 0 bases, with 12 bases left between them.

The chain employs TRBV6-5 and TRBJ2-3, with D unclear. The CDR3 sequence is 15 residues long. V shed 2 bases and J shed 1 base, with 10 bases lying between them. Germline V gene data show CDR1 as MNHEY and CDR2 as SVGAGI. CDR3 sequence (DNA): TGTGCCAGCAGTTACGGGTCAGGCGGCACAGATACGCAGTATTTT. It translates to CASSYGSGGTDTQYF.

The V call is TRBV4-1, the J call TRBJ1-2, with D perhaps TRBD1 (6 bases). Germline-derived CDR1 and CDR2 are MGHRA and YSYEKL. The ends were cut back, 0 bases at V and 5 bases at J, with 16 bases in the middle. The CDR3 runs to 16 residues. The CDR3 sequence: CASSQDKGQGLYGYTF. Here the CDR3 DNA reads TGCGCCAGCAGCCAAGATAAGGGGCAGGGGCTGTATGGCTACACCTTC.

In this sample, this clone turned up a few times. This rearrangement joins TRBV7-9 to TRBJ1-4; weak D call: TRBD1 (5 bases). The germline V and J ends were trimmed by 5 bases and 8 bases, with 21 bases remaining between them. The CDR3 has 16 residues. The V gene's germline CDR1 is SEHNR and CDR2 FQNEAQ (reference sequence). CDR3 sequence: CASSPPVEGRGEKLFF. In DNA, the CDR3 is TGTGCCAGCAGCCCCCCAGTAGAGGGGCGCGGGGAAAAACTGTTTTTT. Supplemented by reference TRBV7-9 and TRBJ1-4, the full variable domain reads DTGVSQNPRHKITKRGQNVTFRCDPISEHNRLYWYRQTLGQGPEFLTYFQNEAQLEKSRLLSDRFSAERPKGSFSTLEIQRTEQGDSAMYLCASSPPVEGRGEKLFFGSGTQLSVL.

In this sample, this clone turned up a few times. The V and J genes are TRBV7-9 and TRBJ1-4; 9 positions agree with TRBD1. This CDR3 contains 16 residues. V lost 4 bases and J lost 7; bases outside the gene matches: 10. CDR1 and CDR2 from the germline V gene are SEHNR and FQNEAQ (reference sequence). CDR3 nucleotides: TGTGCCAGCAGCTCGGTCTTGGACAGGGGTGGTGAAAAACTGTTTTTT. This codes for CASSSVLDRGGEKLFF.

This clone was seen a single time. The chain combines TRBV6-5 with TRBJ2-5; D may be TRBD2 (5 bases). The CDR3 is 12 residues long. Germline V gene lookup returns CDR1 MNHEY and CDR2 SVGAGI. V gave up 6 bases and J gave up 3 bases, with 8 bases separating them. This CDR3 is CASSTGEETQYF. CDR3 DNA sequence: TGTGCCAGCAGCACCGGGGAAGAGACCCAGTACTTC.

This clone was found a few times. The chain couples TRBV30 to TRBJ2-5; no clear D. CDR3 length: 12 residues. Germline V gives CDR1 GTSNPN, CDR2 SVGIG (reference sequence). V lost 0 bases and J 4 bases, leaving 6 bases between the germline ends. The CDR3 DNA sequence: TGTGCCTGGAGTGTTTCAGCAGAGACCCAGTACTTC. Amino acid sequence: CAWSVSAETQYF.

The rearrangement joins TRBV5-1 to TRBJ2-2; D not resolved. CDR1 is SGHRS and CDR2 is YFSETQ in the germline V gene. CDR3 length: 16 amino acids. Trimming took 0 bases from V and 1 from J, leaving 10 bases between them. CDR3 region: CASSLGRTGNTGELFF. Here the CDR3 DNA reads TGCGCCAGCAGCTTGGGTCGAACTGGGAACACCGGGGAGCTGTTTTTT.

V and J are TRBV4-1 and TRBJ2-1; D perhaps matches TRBD2 (6 bases). From germline, CDR1 is MGHRA and CDR2 YSYEKL. Trimming stripped 3 bases from V and 9 bases from J, with 6 bases between. The CDR3 is made up of 11 amino acids. The CDR3 nucleotides read TGCGCCAGCAGCCAGGGAGGTGAGCAGTTCTTC. Its translation is CASSQGGEQFF.

The chain joins TRBV5-8 to TRBJ1-5; D uncertain. Germline assignment: CDR1 SGHTS and CDR2 YDEGEE. The CDR3 contains 11 residues. Trimming removed 6 bases from V and 7 bases from J, with 8 bases in between. The CDR3 reads CASTLGQPQHF. The CDR3, as DNA: TGTGCCAGCACCCTTGGACAGCCCCAGCATTTT.

This clone has just a few counts. Germline and junction disagree at one end, which may indicate a read error. This same CDR3 is encoded by further DNA sequences in the sample. This CDR3 reads CASSQDLAGGTDTQYF. In DNA form, the CDR3 reads TGTGCCAGCAGCCAAGATCTAGCGGGGGGCACAGATACGCAGTATTTT. The J gene is TRBJ2-3, the V gene TRBV4-1; 10 bases line up with TRBD2. From germline, CDR1 is MGHRA and CDR2 YSYEKL. This CDR3 contains 16 residues.